The clone carrying this TCR beta chain appeared a few times. Its antigen is not known. This sample was included in a study of T cells after yellow fever vaccination. Turning to the study itself: SMART-Seq v4 Ultra Low Input handled preparation of low-cell-number fractions.

Study results and limitations: Re-detected after boosting: most primary clones, around 96% of CD4 and 80% to 90% of CD8.

TCRdb reanalysed the 5' RACE reads using MiXCR and keeps one entry per CDR3 protein. The top ten clones hold around 0.9% of a sample with some 250,000 distinct CDR3 sequences, 6.9% of them seen once. Trimming cost V 1 base and J 0 bases, with 13 bases left between them. The germline V gene encodes CDR1 LGHDT and CDR2 YNNKEL (reference sequence). The CDR3 sequence is 16 residues long. The gene calls are TRBV3-1 and TRBJ2-7; TRBD2 might be the D (5 bases). This sample comprised CD4+ T cells sorted from PBMCs, obtained 15 days after the yellow fever booster vaccination. The clonotype was recovered from a man younger than 40 who received the YFV17D yellow fever vaccine. This CDR3 is CASSQGRAVSSYEQYF. The CDR3 DNA reads TGTGCCAGCAGCCAAGGACGAGCGGTCAGCTCCTACGAGCAGTACTTC.